The sequence of this T cell receptor (beta chain) was determined in a study of cytomegalovirus exposure and HLA in healthy donors. Study-level findings and limits: The study labeled under 200 TCR beta chains cytomegalovirus-associated. Some V segments could not be told apart, so they were left out, TRBV6-2 and TRBV6-3 among them.

This PCR relied on a set of 60 Vbeta primers and 13 Jbeta primers. Here immunoSEQ multiplex PCR was the method, and the copy in TCRdb shows in-frame clones only, minus some. The sample holds 150,000 to 200,000 clones, approximately 83% seen once. The ends lost 5 bases at V and 1 base at J; junction bases unmatched: 7. Germline values: CDR1 SGHDT, CDR2 YYEEEE. The CDR3 is 16 amino acids. Remarks on this clone: The antigen is not known.

The clonotype was recovered from a boy aged 2 to 10 in good health and CMV-seronegative. The rearrangement joins TRBV5-6 to TRBJ1-5, with 9 nucleotides matching TRBD1. The sequenced sample consisted of PBMCs. The CDR3 bases are TGTGCCAGCAGGGATACAGGGGGCACGAGCAATCAGCCCCAGCATTTT. This translates into CASRDTGGTSNQPQHF.